The clone carrying this T cell receptor (beta chain) was picked up one time. Its antigen is not known. The PCR was carried out with 60 Vbeta primers and 13 Jbeta primers. Assay: immunoSEQ multiplex PCR; the TCRdb copy retains only in-frame clones and omits some. The data contain under 150,000 clones, 55% to 75% of them singletons. J lost 5 bases, V lost 2 bases, and 3 bases had no gene match. The CDR3 runs to 13 residues. The germline CDR1 and CDR2 sequences are SGHRS and YFSETQ. The data were obtained in a study of cytomegalovirus exposure and HLA in healthy donors. Study-wide results and limits: Roughly uniform depth of sequencing across donors was assumed in presence/absence analyses. In terms of immune exposure information, only CMV serostatus was available. Prior analysis indicated that the majority of TCR beta V segments exhibited productivity approximately 90% or approximately 30% of the time. The authors later found TCR association rates varying by HLA locus, with DRB1 most and HLA-C fewest.

This clonotype originated in a human donor in good health. Sequenced input: PBMCs. V and J are TRBV5-1 and TRBJ1-2, with 7 bases fitting TRBD1. The CDR3 is CASSLGQEYGYTF. The CDR3 coding sequence is TGCGCCAGCAGCTTAGGACAGGAGTATGGCTACACCTTC.